This TCR beta chain was profiled in a study of control samples from healthy donors and cancer patients. Clones were read by immunoSEQ multiplex PCR, and TCRdb kept only the in-frame ones, dropping some. The profile shows some 120,000 clones, about 95% of them singletons. Germline V gene lookup returns CDR1 MNHNS and CDR2 SASEGT. V lost 2 bases and J 7 bases, leaving 18 bases between the germline ends. The CDR3 is 16 amino acids. Input material: blood. This clonotype was sampled from a man aged 30 to 39 in good health. The gene calls are TRBV6-1 and TRBJ1-5; tentative D call: TRBD1 (6 bases). The CDR3 DNA is TGTGCCAGCAGTGAACAACTTCCGGGGGCGCACCAGCCCCAGCATTTT. It translates to CASSEQLPGAHQPQHF.